This T cell receptor beta chain emerged from a study of blood T cell repertoires in COVID-19. Under the authors' procedure: Amplifying reference gene primers gave estimates of nucleated cell counts. TCRdb's copy holds only in-frame clones and misses some; the assay was immunoSEQ multiplex PCR. D and trimming were read from the DNA, whereas the V and J calls and clone size are those reported in that table. The sample lists around 65,000 clones, around 80% seen once, with about a sixth in the top ten. CDR1 is SQVTM and CDR2 is ANQGSEA in the germline V gene. The CDR3 runs to 15 residues. Trimming at V came to 4 bases and at J to 4 bases, leaving 10 bases not matched to a gene.

Sequencing was performed on peripheral blood. The TCR comes from a man older than 75 with acute or convalescent COVID-19. V is TRBV29-1 and J is TRBJ2-7, with TRBD1 matching 10 bases. The CDR3 DNA sequence: TGCAGCGTTGTTCCACCGACAGGGGGCAGATACGAGCAGTACTTC. Amino acids: CSVVPPTGGRYEQYF.